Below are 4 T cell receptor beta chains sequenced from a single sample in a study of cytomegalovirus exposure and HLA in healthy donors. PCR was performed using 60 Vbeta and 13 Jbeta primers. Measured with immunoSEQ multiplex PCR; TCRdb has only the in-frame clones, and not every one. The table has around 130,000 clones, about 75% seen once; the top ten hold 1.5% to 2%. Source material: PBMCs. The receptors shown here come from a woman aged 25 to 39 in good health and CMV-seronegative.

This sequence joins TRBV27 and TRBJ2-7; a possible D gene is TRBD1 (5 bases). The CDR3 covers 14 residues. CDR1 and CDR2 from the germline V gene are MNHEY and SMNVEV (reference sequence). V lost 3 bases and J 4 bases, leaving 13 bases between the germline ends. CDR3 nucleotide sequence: TGTGCCAGCAGTTTTTTATCAGGGTTATACGAGCAGTACTTC. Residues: CASSFLSGLYEQYF.

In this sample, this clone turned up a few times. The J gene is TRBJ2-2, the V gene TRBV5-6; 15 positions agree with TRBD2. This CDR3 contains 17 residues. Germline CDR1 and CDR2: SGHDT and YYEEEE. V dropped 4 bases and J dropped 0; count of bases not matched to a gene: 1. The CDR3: CASSGLAGGTNTGELFF. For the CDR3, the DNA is TGTGCCAGCAGCGGACTAGCGGGGGGGACGAACACCGGGGAGCTGTTTTTT.

CDR3 residues: CASSLTGTGNTIYF. As DNA, the CDR3 is TGTGCCAGCAGCCTGACAGGGACTGGAAACACCATATATTTT. This chain uses TRBV5-4 with TRBJ1-3, with TRBD1 matching 7 bases. Germline trimming cut 4 bases from V and 2 bases from J; bases unmatched to any gene: 3. In germline, CDR1 is SGHNT, CDR2 YYREEE (reference sequence). The CDR3 runs to 14 residues.

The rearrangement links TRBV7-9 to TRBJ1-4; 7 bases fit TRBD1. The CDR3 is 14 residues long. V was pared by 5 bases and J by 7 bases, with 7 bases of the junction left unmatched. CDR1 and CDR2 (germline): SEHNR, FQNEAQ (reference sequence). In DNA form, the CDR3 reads TGTGCCAGCAGCCGTTCCAGGGACAGTGAAAAACTGTTTTTT. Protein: CASSRSRDSEKLFF.